The 10 T cell receptor beta chains below all came from one sample that was sequenced in a study of Ad26.COV2.S vaccination and SARS-CoV-2 variants. The sample's treatment: 15 to 20 received Ad26.COV2.S at low or high dose, single or two shots; 5 received placebo; per-sample allocation not given. Day 63 after the first vaccine or placebo injection was the time point for sampling. TCRdb's copy holds only in-frame clones and misses some; the assay was immunoSEQ multiplex PCR. The sample has 300,000 to 350,000 clones, about 88% seen once. This material consisted of peripheral blood, taken in a trial of Ad26.COV2.S vaccine versus placebo. Every receptor here comes from a person between 18 and 65 years old who received the Ad26.COV2.S COVID-19 vaccine or a placebo.

The rearrangement uses TRBV18 and TRBJ2-1; 14 positions match TRBD2. V shed 2 bases and J 12 bases; nucleotides not matched to a gene: 15. Per the germline V gene, CDR1 is KGHSH and CDR2 is LQKENI. CDR3 size: 18 residues. The CDR3 sequence: CASSPIGTSGSQRKGQFF. In DNA, the CDR3 is TGTGCCAGCTCACCAATCGGGACTAGCGGGAGCCAGAGGAAGGGGCAGTTCTTC.

The chain uses TRBV7-9 and TRBJ1-2; 10 bases map to TRBD1. Germline V gene lookup returns CDR1 SEHNR and CDR2 FQNEAQ (reference sequence). The CDR3 extends over 16 amino acids. The trim removed 0 bases at V and 2 bases at J, leaving 3 bases unmatched. The CDR3 sequence: CASSLAGTGANYGYTF. The CDR3 nucleotides read TGTGCCAGCAGCTTAGCTGGGACAGGGGCCAACTATGGCTACACCTTC.

This clone was seen only once. V is TRBV18 and J is TRBJ1-4; 12 bases align to TRBD1. V shed 3 bases, J shed 1 base, and the junction held 9 bases outside the gene matches. The CDR3 totals 19 residues. Germline-derived CDR1 and CDR2 are KGHSH and LQKENI. CDR3 sequence: CASSPIPGQGAITNEKLFF. In DNA form, the CDR3 reads TGTGCCAGCTCACCCATCCCGGGACAGGGGGCCATAACTAATGAAAAACTGTTTTTT.

The chain employs TRBV24-1 and TRBJ2-7, with D possibly being TRBD1 or TRBD2 (6 bases each). The CDR3 spans 15 residues. CDR1 and CDR2 (germline): KGHDR, SFDVKD. V lost 5 bases and J lost 5, with 18 bases in between. The CDR3 nucleotides read TGTGCCACCAGTGTAAGGGGGGCGCGGTCGGACGAGCAGTACTTC. Its translation: CATSVRGARSDEQYF.

The J gene is TRBJ2-7, the V gene TRBV5-1; D unresolved. In germline, CDR1 is SGHRS, CDR2 YFSETQ. The CDR3 is made up of 15 amino acids. The ends were cut back, 0 bases at V and 6 bases at J, with 16 bases in the middle. In nucleotides, the CDR3 is TGCGCCAGCAGCTTGGCCGTTCCCCTCGATGGCGAGCAGTACTTC. Amino acids: CASSLAVPLDGEQYF.

The CDR3 reads CASSQSGTSGNEQFF. The DNA of the CDR3 is TGCGCCAGCAGCCAGTCCGGGACTAGCGGCAATGAGCAGTTCTTC. The rearrangement links TRBV4-1 to TRBJ2-1; the match to TRBD2 covers 11 bases. V was clipped by 3 bases and J by 6 bases; unmatched bases: 4. Germline V gene data show CDR1 as MGHRA and CDR2 as YSYEKL. The CDR3 contains 15 residues.

As for this clone: An end of the junction does not agree with germline; a read error may underlie this. The rearrangement uses TRBV11-2 and TRBJ1-3; D is unresolved. CDR3 size: 18 residues. Germline CDR1 reads SGHAT; CDR2 reads FQNNGV. The CDR3: CASRLAYLSNSPGNTIYF. CDR3 DNA: TGTGCCAGCAGATTAGCGTACCTCTCGAACTCACCTGGAAACACCATATATTTT.

This clone was counted only a few times. The V call is TRBV6-2 or TRBV6-3, the J call TRBJ2-3; D not certain. V was pared by 1 base and J by 2 bases, with 1 base between. The CDR3 contains 12 residues. Germline V gene sequence: CDR1 MNHEY, CDR2 SVGEGT. The CDR3 DNA reads TGTGCCAGCAGTTACTTCACAGATACGCAGTATTTT. Its protein is CASSYFTDTQYF.

The chain joins TRBV27 to TRBJ2-1; 10 nucleotides align to TRBD1. CDR1 and CDR2 (germline): MNHEY, SMNVEV (reference sequence). The length of the CDR3 is 15 residues. J gave up 2 bases and V 5 bases, and 3 bases lay outside the gene matches. This chain's CDR3 is CASSLTGGPYNEQFF. DNA of the CDR3: TGTGCCAGCAGTCTGACAGGGGGCCCCTACAATGAGCAGTTCTTC.

This clone was seen a few times. The V and J genes are TRBV27 and TRBJ2-7, with 11 bases matching TRBD1. The V gene end was trimmed by 6 bases and the J gene end by 7 bases; junction bases not matched to a gene: 14. The V gene's germline CDR1 is MNHEY and CDR2 SMNVEV (reference sequence). The length of the CDR3 is 16 residues. The CDR3 protein is CASRFFRDRGVGEQYF. The DNA of the CDR3 is TGTGCCAGCAGATTCTTCCGGGACAGGGGGGTTGGGGAGCAGTACTTC.